Here is one T cell receptor (beta chain) with its context. The sample comes from a study of blood T cell repertoires in COVID-19. About the study: PBMCs, B-cell-depleted T cells, or T cells were the source of the cDNA or gDNA that made up the material.

Original methodology: The authors estimated nucleated cell counts from reference gene primer amplification. Repertoires were generated with immunoSEQ multiplex PCR, while TCRdb's copy carries only in-frame clones and drops some. V and J calls and clone size are as listed in that table; D and trimming were resolved from the DNA. The table lists 150,000 or so clones, 70% to 85% of them singletons. The age range of participants was about 18 to 95 years, with residence in about two dozen US areas. Cohorts were based on clinical histories the participants reported. The CDR3 covers 13 residues. V was clipped by 3 bases and J by 5 bases, with 10 bases between them. Germline lookup yields CDR1 WNHNN and CDR2 SYGVQD (reference sequence).

The J gene is TRBJ1-1, the V gene TRBV10-1; D gene ambiguous. The sequenced sample was PBMCs or T cells enriched from blood (not recorded which). The TCR was taken from a middle-aged man who had recovered from COVID-19. The CDR3 DNA follows: TGCGCCAGCAGTGAAACAGTTACAACTGAAGCTTTCTTT. Encoded protein: CASSETVTTEAFF.